The entry below describes one T cell receptor beta chain. As yet, its antigen is unknown. The entry originates in a study of T cell responses to AZD1222 COVID-19 vaccine. General study points: Nearly half of spike-specific TCRs reportedly target unmutated variant regions. The study found Spike-specific TCR breadth and depth rose after two AZD1222 doses.

TCRdb's copy holds only in-frame clones and misses some; the assay was immunoSEQ multiplex PCR. The table shows approximately 65,000 clones, with 76% occurring only once. With 0 bases removed from V and 0 bases from J, the gap between germline ends came to 9 bases. The CDR3 contains 15 residues. Germline CDR1 SGHDT, CDR2 YYEEEE. The rearrangement joins TRBV5-6 to TRBJ1-1, with no clear D. Specimen: peripheral blood, collected on day 0 of AZD1222 vaccination. This receptor was taken from an adult in good health. The CDR3 sequence: CASSLGQTLNTEAFF. CDR3 nucleotides: TGTGCCAGCAGCTTGGGGCAGACCTTGAACACTGAAGCTTTCTTT. Drawing the rest from reference TRBV5-6 and TRBJ1-1, the complete variable domain is DAGVTQSPTHLIKTRGQQVTLRCSPKSGHDTVSWYQQALGQGPQFIFQYYEEEERQRGNFPDRFSGHQFPNYSSELNVNALLLGDSALYLCASSLGQTLNTEAFFGQGTRLTVV.